This T cell receptor beta chain stems from a study of identifying expanded T cells in peripheral blood. General study points: Across healthy donors, higher total template counts meant significantly greater approximately two-week count variance. Over about two and four weeks, about 16 and 19 clones changed, versus around 1.3 between replicates.

Comments on this clone: Antigen: not known.

During the collection period, no donor immune events like infections were recorded. The CDR3 spans 14 residues. The V end was cut by 7 bases, the J end by 1 base, with 13 bases between. CDR1 and CDR2 (germline): LNHDA, SQIVND (reference sequence). Using immunoSEQ multiplex PCR, the repertoire was profiled, and TCRdb retains in-frame clones only, with some absent. Found here are about 82,000 clones, over 85% of them singletons; the top ten hold roughly 7.7%. The chain joins TRBV19 to TRBJ1-1, with a possible D match to TRBD1 (6 bases). The sequence was collected from a person aged 18 to 70 in good health. The source material was blood. This CDR3 is CASMKGETNTEAFF. The CDR3 DNA reads TGTGCCAGTATGAAGGGGGAGACGAACACTGAAGCTTTCTTT. Using reference TRBV19 and TRBJ1-1 for the parts outside the CDR3, the full variable domain is DGGITQSPKYLFRKEGQNVTLSCEQNLNHDAMYWYRQDPGQGLRLIYYSQIVNDFQKGDIAEGYSVSREKKESFPLTVTSAQKNPTAFYLCASMKGETNTEAFFGQGTRLTVV.